These 12 T cell receptor beta chains came from one sample sequenced in a study of cytomegalovirus exposure and HLA in healthy donors. PCR was performed using 60 Vbeta and 13 Jbeta primers. Only in-frame clones appear in the TCRdb table, and some are missing; sequencing was by immunoSEQ multiplex PCR. The profile shows roughly 120,000 clones, around 69% of them singletons. Sequencing was carried out using PBMCs. The receptors come from a woman aged 40 to 50 in good health and CMV-seropositive.

The chain is built from TRBV10-3 and TRBJ2-7, with D tentatively TRBD2 (5 bases). CDR1 is ENHRY and CDR2 is SYGVKD in the germline V gene. This CDR3 contains 12 residues. The V gene lost 10 bases and the J gene lost 3 bases, with 13 bases spanning the gap. The CDR3 loop is CATGGLDYEQYF. In nucleotides, the CDR3 is TGTGCCACGGGTGGACTGGACTACGAGCAGTACTTC.

The chain recombines TRBV7-2 with TRBJ1-6; 10 nucleotides line up with TRBD1. Germline V gives CDR1 SGHTA, CDR2 FQGNSA. The CDR3 is 14 amino acids. Unmatched junction bases numbered 4, after V lost 4 bases and J lost 10 bases. The CDR3 is CASSSGTGVSPLHF. The DNA for the CDR3 is TGTGCCAGCAGCTCAGGGACAGGGGTATCACCCCTCCACTTT. Based on the CDR3 plus reference TRBV7-2 and TRBJ1-6, the full variable domain is GAGVSQSPSNKVTEKGKDVELRCDPISGHTALYWYRQSLGQGLEFLIYFQGNSAPDKSGLPSDRFSAERTGGSVSTLTIQRTQQEDSAVYLCASSSGTGVSPLHFGNGTRLTVT.

This clone was picked up one time. V and J are TRBV5-1 and TRBJ1-2; D might be TRBD1 (5 bases). The germline CDR1 and CDR2 sequences are SGHRS and YFSETQ. The CDR3 spans 13 residues. Trimming stripped 0 bases from V and 6 bases from J, with 9 bases between. The CDR3 sequence is CASSLGQGNGYTF. For the CDR3, the DNA is TGCGCCAGCAGCTTGGGGCAGGGTAATGGCTACACCTTC. Supplemented by reference TRBV5-1 and TRBJ1-2, the full variable domain reads KAGVTQTPRYLIKTRGQQVTLSCSPISGHRSVSWYQQTPGQGLQFLFEYFSETQRNKGNFPGRFSGRQFSNSRSEMNVSTLELGDSALYLCASSLGQGNGYTFGSGTRLTVV.

The chain has TRBV19 and TRBJ1-1, with 7 bases aligning to TRBD1. This CDR3 spans 15 amino acids. Germline V gives CDR1 LNHDA, CDR2 SQIVND (reference sequence). V lost 10 bases, J lost 0 bases, and 11 bases stayed unmatched. The CDR3 reads CATQPIQGMNTEAFF. CDR3 bases: TGTGCCACCCAGCCCATACAGGGGATGAACACTGAAGCTTTCTTT.

The genes are TRBV5-1 and TRBJ2-5, with 8 positions matching TRBD2. Germline V gene data show CDR1 as SGHRS and CDR2 as YFSETQ. The CDR3 loop spans 15 amino acids. J gave up 0 bases and V 0 bases, and 1 base lay outside the gene matches. The CDR3 DNA reads TGCGCCAGCAGCTTGGGCGGGGGGAACCAAGAGACCCAGTACTTC. Amino acid sequence: CASSLGGGNQETQYF.

The chain has TRBV18 and TRBJ2-2; TRBD1 matches at 7 bases. From germline, CDR1 is KGHSH and CDR2 LQKENI. This CDR3 has 14 residues. The V and J ends lost 6 bases and 1 base, in that order; junction bases with no gene match: 2. The CDR3 bases are TGTGCCAGCTCGGGACAGCTGAACACCGGGGAGCTGTTTTTT. It encodes CASSGQLNTGELFF.

The chain links TRBV4-2 to TRBJ1-1; 7 positions agree with TRBD1. Germline CDR1 reads LGHNA; CDR2 reads YNFKEQ. The CDR3 covers 14 residues. Losses at the gene ends were 1 base for V and 7 bases for J; bases not matched to a gene: 6. The CDR3 loop is CASSQVRGQSEAFF. DNA for the CDR3: TGTGCCAGCAGCCAAGTAAGGGGACAGAGTGAAGCTTTCTTT.

This rearrangement joins TRBV7-9 to TRBJ2-1; 8 bases map to TRBD2. CDR3 size: 15 residues. The V and J ends lost 4 bases and 7 bases, in that order; junction bases with no gene match: 9. CDR1 is SEHNR and CDR2 is FQNEAQ in the germline V gene (reference sequence). The CDR3, as DNA: TGTGCCAGCAGCTACGGGGGGGGTTTTTCGAATGAGCAGTTCTTC. Its translation: CASSYGGGFSNEQFF.

The chain joins TRBV11-1 to TRBJ1-6; 9 bases match TRBD1. The ends lost 6 bases at V and 7 bases at J; junction bases unmatched: 7. Per the germline V gene, CDR1 is SGHAT and CDR2 is FQDESV (reference sequence). This CDR3 spans 15 amino acids. This CDR3 reads CASSHSGTGNSPLHF. In DNA, the CDR3 is TGTGCCAGCAGTCATTCCGGGACAGGGAATTCACCCCTCCACTTT.

V is TRBV15 and J is TRBJ1-4, with D unclear. CDR1 is LNHNV and CDR2 is YYDKDF in the germline V gene (reference sequence). V lost 6 bases, J lost 0 bases, and 5 bases lay in between. CDR3 size: 13 residues. CDR3 in DNA: TGTGCCACCAGGCGGGCAACTAATGAAAAACTGTTTTTT. Translation: CATRRATNEKLFF. The complete variable domain, with remaining parts taken from reference TRBV15 and TRBJ1-4, reads DAMVIQNPRYQVTQFGKPVTLSCSQTLNHNVMYWYQQKSSQAPKLLFHYYDKDFNNEADTPDNFQSRRPNTSFCFLDIRSPGLGDTAMYLCATRRATNEKLFFGSGTQLSVL.

The chain employs TRBV7-6 and TRBJ2-3; 10 nucleotides agree with TRBD1. V shed 5 bases and J 2 bases; nucleotides not matched to a gene: 1. Germline V gene lookup returns CDR1 SGHVS and CDR2 FNYEAQ. The CDR3 has 14 amino acids. In nucleotides, the CDR3 is TGTGCCAGCAGCCGACAGGGGGCCACAGATACGCAGTATTTT. Encoded protein: CASSRQGATDTQYF.

This clone was picked up a small number of times. The gene calls are TRBV6-1 and TRBJ2-6, with D possibly being TRBD2 (6 bases). The CDR3 extends over 16 amino acids. CDR1 MNHNS and CDR2 SASEGT come from the germline V gene. V dropped 3 bases and J dropped 0 bases, with 9 bases sitting between them. CDR3 residues: CASSDWGLSGANVLTF. The CDR3 DNA reads TGTGCCAGCAGTGATTGGGGACTCTCTGGGGCCAACGTCCTGACTTTC.